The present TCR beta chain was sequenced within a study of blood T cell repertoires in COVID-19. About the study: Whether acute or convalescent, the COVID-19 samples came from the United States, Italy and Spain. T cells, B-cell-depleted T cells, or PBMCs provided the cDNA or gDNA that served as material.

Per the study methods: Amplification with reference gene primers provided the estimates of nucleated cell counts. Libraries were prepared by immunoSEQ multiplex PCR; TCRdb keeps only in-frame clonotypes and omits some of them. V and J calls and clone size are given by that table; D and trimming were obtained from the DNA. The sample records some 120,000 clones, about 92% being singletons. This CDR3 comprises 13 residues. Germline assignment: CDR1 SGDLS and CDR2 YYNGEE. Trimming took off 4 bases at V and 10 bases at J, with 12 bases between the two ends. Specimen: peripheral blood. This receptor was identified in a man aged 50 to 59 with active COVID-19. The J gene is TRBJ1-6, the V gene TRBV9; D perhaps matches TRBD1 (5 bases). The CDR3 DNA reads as TGTGCCAGCAGCTTTAGGGGAAACTCACCCCTCCACTTT. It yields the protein CASSFRGNSPLHF.